The entry below describes one T cell receptor (beta chain). What it binds is unknown. TCRdb processed the reads anew with MiXCR; each CDR3 protein has one entry. In the table there are more than 300,000 distinct CDR3 sequences, roughly 36% of which are singletons. This specimen belongs to a study of T cell repertoires in cytomegalovirus infection. The overall study: In public TCR beta signatures, there were indications of both CMV infection and matching HLA type.

CDR1 and CDR2 from the germline V gene are MNHEY and SMNVEV (reference sequence). The CDR3 is made up of 17 amino acids. With V trimmed by 2 bases and J by 4 bases, 11 bases remained unmatched. Study-wide findings and caveats: Carriers of CMV plus the relevant HLA were identified by cumulative public TCR beta family frequency. What dominated the ex vivo response were HLA-C-restricted CMV-specific TCR beta clonotypes.

The clonotype originates from a human donor in good health (CMV status not recorded). Some clones in this sample may be carry-over from other donors' samples. J is TRBJ2-3 and V is TRBV27; 8 bases are a match to TRBD1. Sequenced here: cultured PBMCs, sampled from culture after CMV antigen stimulation. For the CDR3, the DNA is TGTGCCAGCAGTTTACGACTGGACAGGGTTAGTTCAGATACGCAGTATTTT. Its protein product is CASSLRLDRVSSDTQYF.